Described below is a single T cell receptor (beta chain) sequence and its context. Its antigen is undetermined. The germline gene is not matched at one end of the junction; a read error may be the cause. The sample is drawn from a study of T cell repertoires in cytomegalovirus infection. Study in general: The study used recently identified HLA-C-restricted and well-studied HLA-B-restricted CMV epitopes. CMV infection together with matching HLA type was indicated by public TCR beta signatures.

TCRdb processed the reads anew with MiXCR; each CDR3 protein has one entry. The data contain about 890,000 distinct CDR3 sequences, around a third of them singletons. Looked up from germline, CDR1 is SGHVS and CDR2 is FNYEAQ. There are 14 residues in the CDR3. Study-level results: Clonotype analysis showed dominance of the ex vivo response by HLA-C-restricted CMV-specific TCR beta clonotypes.

The chain has TRBV7-6 and TRBJ2-7; unclear D gene. The specimen was cultured CD8+ T cells from PBMCs, collected from culture after CMV antigen stimulation. The TCR sequence derives from a human donor in good health (CMV status not recorded). Some clones in this sample may be carry-over from other donors' samples. The CDR3 sequence is CASSLPQRPAERYF. The CDR3, as DNA: TGTGCCAGCAGCTTACCTCAGAGACCGGCTGAGCGGTACTTC. Full variable domain (outside the CDR3, taken from reference TRBV7-6 and TRBJ2-7): GAGVSQSPRYKVTKRGQDVALRCDPISGHVSLYWYRQALGQGPEFLTYFNYEAQQDKSGLPNDRFSAERPEGSISTLTIQRTEQRDSAMYRCASSLPQRPAERYFGPGTRLTVT.